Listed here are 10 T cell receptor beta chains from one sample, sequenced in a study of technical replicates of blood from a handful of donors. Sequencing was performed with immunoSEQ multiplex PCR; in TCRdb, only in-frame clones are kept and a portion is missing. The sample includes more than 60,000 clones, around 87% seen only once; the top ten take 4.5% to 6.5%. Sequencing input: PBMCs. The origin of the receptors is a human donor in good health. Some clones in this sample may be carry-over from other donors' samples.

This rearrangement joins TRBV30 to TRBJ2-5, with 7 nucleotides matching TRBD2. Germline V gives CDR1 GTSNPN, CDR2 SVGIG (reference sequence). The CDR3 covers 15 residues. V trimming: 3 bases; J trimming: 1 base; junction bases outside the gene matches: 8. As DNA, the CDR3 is TGTGCCTGGAGCGCAGCGGGACCACCCCAAGAGACCCAGTACTTC. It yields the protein CAWSAAGPPQETQYF. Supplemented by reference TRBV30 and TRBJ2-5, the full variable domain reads SQTIHQWPATLVQPVGSPLSLECTVEGTSNPNLYWYRQAAGRGLQLLFYSVGIGQISSEVPQNLSASRPQDRQFILSSKKLLLSDSGFYLCAWSAAGPPQETQYFGPGTRLLVL.

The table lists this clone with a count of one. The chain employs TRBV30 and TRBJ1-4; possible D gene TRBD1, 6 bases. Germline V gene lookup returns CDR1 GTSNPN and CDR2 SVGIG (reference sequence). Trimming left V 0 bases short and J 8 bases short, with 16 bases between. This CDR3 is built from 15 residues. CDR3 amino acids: CAWSVTGGQREKLFF. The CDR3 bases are TGTGCCTGGAGTGTAACGGGGGGGCAACGAGAAAAACTGTTTTTT.

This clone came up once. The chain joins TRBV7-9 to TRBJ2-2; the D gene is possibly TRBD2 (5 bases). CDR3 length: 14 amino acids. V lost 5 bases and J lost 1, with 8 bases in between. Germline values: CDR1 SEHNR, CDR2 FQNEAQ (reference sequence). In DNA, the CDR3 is TGTGCCAGCAGCAGCGGCCTGAACACCGGGGAGCTGTTTTTT. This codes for CASSSGLNTGELFF. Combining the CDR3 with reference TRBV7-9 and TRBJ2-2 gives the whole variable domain DTGVSQNPRHKITKRGQNVTFRCDPISEHNRLYWYRQTLGQGPEFLTYFQNEAQLEKSRLLSDRFSAERPKGSFSTLEIQRTEQGDSAMYLCASSSGLNTGELFFGEGSRLTVL.

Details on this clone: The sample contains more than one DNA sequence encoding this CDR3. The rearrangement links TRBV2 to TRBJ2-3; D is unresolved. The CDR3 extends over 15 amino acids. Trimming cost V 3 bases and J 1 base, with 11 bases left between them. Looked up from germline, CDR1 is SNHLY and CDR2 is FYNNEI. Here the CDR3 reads CASSDSGVGTDTQYF. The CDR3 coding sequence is TGTGCCAGCAGTGATTCCGGTGTGGGCACAGATACGCAGTATTTT.

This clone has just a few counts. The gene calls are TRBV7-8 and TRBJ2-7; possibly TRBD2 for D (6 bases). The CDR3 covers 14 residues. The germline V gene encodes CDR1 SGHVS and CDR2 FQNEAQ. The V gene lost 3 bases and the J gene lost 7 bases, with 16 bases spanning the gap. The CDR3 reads CASSFGGGRQEQYF. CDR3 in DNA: TGTGCCAGCAGCTTCGGGGGTGGGCGACAAGAGCAGTACTTC.

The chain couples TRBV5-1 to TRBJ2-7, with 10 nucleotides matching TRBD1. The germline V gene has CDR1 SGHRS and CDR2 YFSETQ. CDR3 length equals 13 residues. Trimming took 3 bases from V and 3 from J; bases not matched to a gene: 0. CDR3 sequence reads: CASSWTGGYEQYF. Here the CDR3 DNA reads TGCGCCAGCAGCTGGACAGGGGGCTACGAGCAGTACTTC.

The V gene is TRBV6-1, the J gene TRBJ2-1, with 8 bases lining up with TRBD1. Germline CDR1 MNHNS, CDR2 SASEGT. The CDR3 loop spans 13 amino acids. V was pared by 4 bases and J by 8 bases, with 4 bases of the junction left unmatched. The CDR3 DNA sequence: TGTGCCAGCAGTGTTAACAGGGGGTATGAGCAGTTCTTC. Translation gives CASSVNRGYEQFF.

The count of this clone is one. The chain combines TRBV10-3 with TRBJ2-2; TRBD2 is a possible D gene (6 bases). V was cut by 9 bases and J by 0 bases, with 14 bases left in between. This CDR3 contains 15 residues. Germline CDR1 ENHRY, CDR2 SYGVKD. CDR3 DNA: TGTGCCATGGGGGGTTCGGGCCCGAACACCGGGGAGCTGTTTTTT. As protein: CAMGGSGPNTGELFF.

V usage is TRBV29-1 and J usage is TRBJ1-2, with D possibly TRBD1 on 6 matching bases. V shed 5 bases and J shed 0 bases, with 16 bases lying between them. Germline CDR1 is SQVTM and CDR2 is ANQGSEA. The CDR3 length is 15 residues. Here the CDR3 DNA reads TGCAGCGTTACCGGACAGAACTCAGCTAACTATGGCTACACCTTC. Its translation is CSVTGQNSANYGYTF.

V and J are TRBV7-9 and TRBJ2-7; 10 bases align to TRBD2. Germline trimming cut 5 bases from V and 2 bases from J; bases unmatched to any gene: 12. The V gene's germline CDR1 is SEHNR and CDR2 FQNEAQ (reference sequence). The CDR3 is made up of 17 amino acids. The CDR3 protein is CASSRQPEGLAAYEQYF. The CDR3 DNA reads TGTGCCAGCAGCCGACAGCCCGAAGGACTAGCGGCCTACGAGCAGTACTTC.